This is a list of T cell receptor beta chains from one sample in a study of cytomegalovirus exposure and HLA in healthy donors. The protocol was immunoSEQ multiplex PCR, while the TCRdb copy is restricted to in-frame clones and leaves out a portion. The sample has 160,000 or so clones, roughly 80% seen once; the top ten hold nearly 8.5%. Sample: PBMCs. Receptors were obtained from a male donor in good health and CMV-seropositive. CDR3s include the opening cysteine and the closing phenylalanine or tryptophan. The order of the fields is V gene, J gene, D gene, CDR3 protein. D genes are given only for firm matches.

V: TRBV19
J: TRBJ1-2
D: NA
CDR3: CASSSSYGYTF

V: TRBV6-5
J: TRBJ2-3
D: TRBD1
CDR3: CASSYPSGQGARTQYF

V: TRBV7-2
J: TRBJ2-7
D: TRBD2
CDR3: CASSLLAGGLTVVYEQYF

V: TRBV21-1
J: TRBJ2-3
D: NA
CDR3: CASSKARRGAKDTQYF

V: TRBV5-1
J: TRBJ2-1
D: TRBD1
CDR3: CASGTGGFNEQFF

V: TRBV5-1
J: TRBJ1-2
D: NA
CDR3: CASSPGDLYGYTF

V: TRBV7-2
J: TRBJ2-3
D: NA
CDR3: CASSPGTDTQYF

V: TRBV6-4
J: TRBJ1-2
D: NA
CDR3: CASNGGIGAGYTF

V: TRBV6-5
J: TRBJ1-1
D: TRBD1
CDR3: CASSYTGVMNTEAFF

V: TRBV6-1
J: TRBJ2-3
D: TRBD2
CDR3: CASSEGGLAGASTDTQYF